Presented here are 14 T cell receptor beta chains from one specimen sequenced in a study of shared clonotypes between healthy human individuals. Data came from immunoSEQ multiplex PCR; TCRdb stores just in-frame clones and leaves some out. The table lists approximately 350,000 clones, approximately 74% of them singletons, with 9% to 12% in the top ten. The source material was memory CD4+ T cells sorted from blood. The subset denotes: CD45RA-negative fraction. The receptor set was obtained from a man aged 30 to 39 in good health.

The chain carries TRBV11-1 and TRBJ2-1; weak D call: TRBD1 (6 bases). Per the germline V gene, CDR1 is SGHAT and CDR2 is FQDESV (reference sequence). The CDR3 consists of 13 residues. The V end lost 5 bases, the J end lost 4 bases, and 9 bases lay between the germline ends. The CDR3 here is CASSRGGYNEQFF. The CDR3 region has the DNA TGTGCCAGCAGCCGAGGGGGTTACAATGAGCAGTTCTTC.

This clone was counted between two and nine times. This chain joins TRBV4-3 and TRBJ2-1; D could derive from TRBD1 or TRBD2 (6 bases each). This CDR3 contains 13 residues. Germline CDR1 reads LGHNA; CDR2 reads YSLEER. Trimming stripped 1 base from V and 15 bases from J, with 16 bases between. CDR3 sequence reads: CASSQGPGARRFF. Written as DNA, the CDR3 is TGCGCCAGCAGCCAAGGCCCGGGGGCACGACGGTTCTTC.

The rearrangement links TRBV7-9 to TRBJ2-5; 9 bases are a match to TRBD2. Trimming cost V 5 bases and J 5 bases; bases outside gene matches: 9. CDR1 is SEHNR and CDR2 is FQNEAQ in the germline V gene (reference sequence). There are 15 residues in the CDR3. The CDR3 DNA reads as TGTGCCAGCAGCCCCATAGCGGGAGCATCGGAGACCCAGTACTTC. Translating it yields CASSPIAGASETQYF.

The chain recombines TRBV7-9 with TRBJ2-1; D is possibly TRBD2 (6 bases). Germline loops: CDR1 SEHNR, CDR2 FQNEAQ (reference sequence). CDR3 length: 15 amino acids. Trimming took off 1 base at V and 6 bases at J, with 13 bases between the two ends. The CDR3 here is CASSLGDGGSNEQFF. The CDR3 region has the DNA TGTGCCAGCAGCTTAGGGGATGGAGGGAGCAATGAGCAGTTCTTC. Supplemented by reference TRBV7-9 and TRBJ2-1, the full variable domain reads DTGVSQNPRHKITKRGQNVTFRCDPISEHNRLYWYRQTLGQGPEFLTYFQNEAQLEKSRLLSDRFSAERPKGSFSTLEIQRTEQGDSAMYLCASSLGDGGSNEQFFGPGTRLTVL.

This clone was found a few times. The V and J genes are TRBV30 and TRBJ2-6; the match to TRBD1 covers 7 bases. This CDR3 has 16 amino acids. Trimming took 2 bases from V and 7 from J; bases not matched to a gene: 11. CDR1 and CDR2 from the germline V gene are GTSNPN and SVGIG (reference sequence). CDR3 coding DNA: TGTGCCTGGAGTTCGGGACAACACAGGGGAGCCAACGTCCTGACTTTC. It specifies CAWSSGQHRGANVLTF.

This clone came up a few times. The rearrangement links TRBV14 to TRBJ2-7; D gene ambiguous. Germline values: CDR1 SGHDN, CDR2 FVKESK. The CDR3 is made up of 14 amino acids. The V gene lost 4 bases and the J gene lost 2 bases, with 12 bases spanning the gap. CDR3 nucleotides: TGTGCCAGCAGCCCAATAGAACGTCCCTACGAGCAGTACTTC. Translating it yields CASSPIERPYEQYF. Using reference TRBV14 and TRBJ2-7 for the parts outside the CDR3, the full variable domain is EAGVTQFPSHSVIEKGQTVTLRCDPISGHDNLYWYRRVMGKEIKFLLHFVKESKQDESGMPNNRFLAERTGGTYSTLKVQPAELEDSGVYFCASSPIERPYEQYFGPGTRLTVT.

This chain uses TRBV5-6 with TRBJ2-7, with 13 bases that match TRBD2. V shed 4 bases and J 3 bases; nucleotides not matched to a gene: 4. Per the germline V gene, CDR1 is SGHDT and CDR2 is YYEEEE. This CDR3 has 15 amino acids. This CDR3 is CASSEGLAGIYEQYF. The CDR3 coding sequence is TGTGCCAGCAGCGAGGGACTAGCGGGAATCTACGAGCAGTACTTC.

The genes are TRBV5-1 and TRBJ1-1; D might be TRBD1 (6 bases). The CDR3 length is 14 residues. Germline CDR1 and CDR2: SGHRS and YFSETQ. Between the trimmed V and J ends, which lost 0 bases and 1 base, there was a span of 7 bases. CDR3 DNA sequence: TGCGCCAGCAGCTTGGCGGACAGGAACACTGAAGCTTTCTTT. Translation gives CASSLADRNTEAFF.

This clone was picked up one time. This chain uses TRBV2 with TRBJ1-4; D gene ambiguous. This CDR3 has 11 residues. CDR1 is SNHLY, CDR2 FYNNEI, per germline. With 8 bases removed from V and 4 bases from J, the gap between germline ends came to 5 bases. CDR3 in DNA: TGTGCCAGCGGAGATAATGAAAAACTGTTTTTT. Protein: CASGDNEKLFF.

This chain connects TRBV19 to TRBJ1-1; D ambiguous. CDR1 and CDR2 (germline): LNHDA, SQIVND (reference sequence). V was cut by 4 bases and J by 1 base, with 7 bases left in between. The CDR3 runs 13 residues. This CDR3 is CASSKGRNTEAFF. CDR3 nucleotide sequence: TGTGCCAGTAGTAAGGGAAGGAACACTGAAGCTTTCTTT.

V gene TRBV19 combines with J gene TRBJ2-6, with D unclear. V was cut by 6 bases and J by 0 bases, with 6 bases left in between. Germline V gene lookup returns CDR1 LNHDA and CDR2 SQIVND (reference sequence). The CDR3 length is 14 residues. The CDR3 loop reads CASSVDSGANVLTF. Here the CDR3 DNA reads TGTGCCAGTAGCGTGGACTCTGGGGCCAACGTCCTGACTTTC.

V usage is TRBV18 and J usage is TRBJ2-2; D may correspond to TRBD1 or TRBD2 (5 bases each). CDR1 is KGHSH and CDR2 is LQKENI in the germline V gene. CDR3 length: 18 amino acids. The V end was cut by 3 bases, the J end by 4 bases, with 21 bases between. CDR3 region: CASSPRGEGGRFTGELFF. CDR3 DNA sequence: TGTGCCAGCTCACCTCGAGGGGAAGGAGGAAGGTTCACCGGGGAGCTGTTTTTT.

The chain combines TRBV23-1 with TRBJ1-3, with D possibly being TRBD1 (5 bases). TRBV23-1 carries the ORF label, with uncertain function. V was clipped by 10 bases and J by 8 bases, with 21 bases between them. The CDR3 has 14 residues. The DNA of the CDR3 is TGCGCCAAATTGCAGGGCCGCGGAGTGGACACCATATATTTT. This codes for CAKLQGRGVDTIYF.

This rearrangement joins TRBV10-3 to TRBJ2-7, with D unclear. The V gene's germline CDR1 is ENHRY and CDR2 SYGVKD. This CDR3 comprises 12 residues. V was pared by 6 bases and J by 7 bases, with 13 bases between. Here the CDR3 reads CAISTDGLEQYF. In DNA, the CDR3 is TGTGCCATCAGCACCGACGGGTTGGAGCAGTACTTC.